These T cell receptor beta chains were read from a single sample in a study of blood T cell repertoires in COVID-19. TCRdb keeps only in-frame clones here, not all; method: immunoSEQ multiplex PCR. The sample carries about 170,000 clones, around four fifths recorded once. Sequencing used PBMCs or T cells enriched from blood (not recorded which). The origin of the receptors is a woman between 45 and 65 years old who had recovered from COVID-19. Each CDR3 is given with its conserved first and last residue. A D gene is named only where the DNA matches it firmly. Where a row states a size, it is once, few, many or the class of an expanded clone; other rows omit it.

D gene,J gene,V gene,clone size,CDR3 length,CDR3 protein,CDR3 DNA
-,TRBJ1-5,TRBV18,few,15,CASSPDSGRNQPQHF,TGTGCCAGCTCACCGGACTCTGGGAGGAATCAGCCCCAGCATTTT
-,TRBJ1-6,TRBV5-6,-,16,CASSRREWSYNSPLHF,TGTGCCAGCAGCCGACGGGAGTGGTCCTATAATTCACCCCTCCACTTT
TRBD2,TRBJ2-5,TRBV30,-,14,CAWGTSGRLKTQYF,TGTGCCTGGGGAACTAGCGGGAGGTTGAAGACCCAGTACTTC
TRBD1,TRBJ2-5,TRBV6-5,-,15,CASSIQGQGLETQYF,TGTGCCAGCAGTATCCAGGGACAGGGGCTTGAGACCCAGTACTTC
-,TRBJ1-4,TRBV13,-,13,CASSLGRGEKLFF,TGTGCCAGCAGCTTGGGCCGGGGTGAAAAACTGTTTTTT
-,TRBJ1-6,TRBV27,-,19,CASSLDMLGASSYNSPLHF,TGTGCCAGCAGTTTAGACATGCTGGGGGCGAGCTCCTATAATTCACCCCTCCACTTT
-,TRBJ1-6,TRBV5-6,-,16,CASSTTGSRQGSPLHF,TGTGCCAGCAGCACCACAGGGTCCCGTCAAGGTTCACCCCTCCACTTT
TRBD1,TRBJ2-1,TRBV6-2/TRBV6-3,-,14,CASSLAGGRNEQFF,TGTGCCAGCAGCCTTGCAGGGGGACGGAATGAGCAGTTCTTC
TRBD1,TRBJ1-5,TRBV7-9,-,15,CASSPGTDKNQPQHF,TGTGCCAGCAGCCCGGGGACAGACAAAAATCAGCCCCAGCATTTT
TRBD2,TRBJ2-3,TRBV19,-,14,CASSTQRGVDTQYF,TGTGCCAGTAGTACCCAGCGGGGGGTAGATACGCAGTATTTT
-,TRBJ2-3,TRBV11-2,-,12,CASSPGTDTQYF,TGTGCCAGCAGCCCGGGTACAGATACGCAGTATTTT
-,TRBJ2-3,TRBV25-1,-,15,CASSESVTGTHTQYF,TGTGCCAGCAGTGAAAGCGTAACAGGAACCCATACGCAGTATTTT
-,TRBJ2-5,TRBV6-6,-,14,CASIGTYLQETQYF,TGTGCCAGCATTGGGACATACCTTCAAGAGACCCAGTACTTC
TRBD1,TRBJ1-4,TRBV30,once,17,CAWNPGTGGNVGEKLFF,TGTGCCTGGAATCCCGGGACAGGGGGTAACGTGGGGGAAAAACTGTTTTTT
-,TRBJ2-5,TRBV14,-,13,CASSQEYWETQYF,TGTGCCAGCAGCCAGGAGTACTGGGAGACCCAGTACTTC
-,TRBJ2-2,TRBV28,-,15,CASSLGGPLTGELFF,TGTGCCAGCAGTCTCGGGGGGCCCCTAACCGGGGAGCTGTTTTTT
TRBD1,TRBJ1-3,TRBV10-3,-,16,CAISEPPTGYGNTIYF,TGTGCCATCAGTGAGCCTCCGACAGGGTACGGAAACACCATATATTTT
-,TRBJ1-2,TRBV6-5,-,12,CASRRANYGYTF,TGTGCCAGCAGGAGAGCTAACTATGGCTACACCTTC
-,TRBJ1-1,TRBV6-5,-,12,CASSRTEAEAFF,TGTGCCAGCAGCCGGACAGAAGCTGAAGCTTTCTTT
-,TRBJ2-1,TRBV11-2,-,15,CASSRTGPPYNEQFF,TGTGCCAGCAGCCGCACAGGGCCACCCTACAATGAGCAGTTCTTC
TRBD2,TRBJ2-1,TRBV27,-,14,CASGVGLVGDEQFF,TGTGCCAGCGGGGTTGGACTAGTGGGAGATGAGCAGTTCTTC
-,TRBJ2-2,TRBV28,few,15,CASSGWLDNTGELFF,TGTGCCAGCAGTGGTTGGCTCGATAACACCGGGGAGCTGTTTTTT
TRBD2,TRBJ2-4,TRBV14,-,17,CASSPGGREGRKNIQYF,TGTGCCAGCAGCCCCGGGGGGCGGGAGGGCCGCAAAAACATTCAGTACTTC
-,TRBJ2-1,TRBV21-1,-,11,CASTKAGGKFF,TGTGCCAGCACCAAAGCAGGGGGTAAGTTCTTC
-,TRBJ2-1,TRBV6-2/TRBV6-3,-,15,CASSLQETSYNEQFF,TGTGCCAGCAGTTTGCAGGAAACCTCCTACAATGAGCAGTTCTTC
TRBD1,TRBJ1-1,TRBV15,once,17,CATSRGTGTGMNTEAFF,TGTGCCACCAGCAGAGGAACCGGGACAGGGATGAACACTGAAGCTTTCTTT
-,TRBJ1-2,TRBV6-2/TRBV6-3,-,12,CASSYGGPGYTF,TGTGCCAGCAGTTACGGCGGGCCAGGCTACACCTTC
TRBD2,TRBJ2-2,TRBV2,-,14,CASMREANTGELFF,TGTGCCAGCATGCGGGAGGCGAACACCGGGGAGCTGTTTTTT
-,TRBJ1-2,TRBV30,-,15,CAWAPTGAGVYGYTF,TGTGCCTGGGCCCCGACAGGTGCAGGGGTTTATGGCTACACCTTC
TRBD2,TRBJ2-2,TRBV7-7,-,15,CASSNERGNTGELFF,TGTGCCAGCAGCAACGAGCGGGGGAACACCGGGGAGCTGTTTTTT
TRBD2,TRBJ2-2,TRBV11-3,few,16,CASSPGLAGATGELFF,TGTGCCAGCAGCCCCGGACTAGCGGGAGCCACCGGGGAGCTGTTTTTT
TRBD1,TRBJ1-4,TRBV5-1,-,15,CASSLDAGGNEKLFF,TGCGCCAGCAGCTTGGATGCAGGGGGGAATGAAAAACTGTTTTTT
-,TRBJ2-3,TRBV21-1,-,19,CASTRGLAGTNGGADTQYF,TGTGCCAGCACCAGGGGACTAGCGGGGACTAATGGAGGTGCAGATACGCAGTATTTT
TRBD1,TRBJ1-2,TRBV9,-,14,CASSALTGGAGYTF,TGTGCCAGCAGCGCACTGACAGGGGGCGCTGGCTACACCTTC
-,TRBJ1-1,TRBV7-2,once,15,CASSLVTEENTEAFF,TGTGCCAGCAGCTTAGTGACTGAGGAGAACACTGAAGCTTTCTTT
TRBD2,TRBJ2-1,TRBV7-3,once,14,CASSFAGGPSEQFF,TGTGCCAGCAGCTTCGCGGGGGGGCCAAGTGAGCAGTTCTTC
-,TRBJ1-5,TRBV2,-,14,CASSGIGVNQPQHF,TGTGCCAGCAGTGGTATTGGAGTGAATCAGCCCCAGCATTTT
-,TRBJ2-2,TRBV7-2,-,14,CASRKLGGTGELFF,TGTGCCAGCAGAAAACTAGGAGGAACCGGGGAGCTGTTTTTT
-,TRBJ1-6,TRBV10-3,-,13,CAISDSLNSPLHF,TGTGCCATCAGTGATAGTCTCAATTCACCCCTCCACTTT
-,TRBJ1-1,TRBV10-1,-,16,CASSEGHFGESAEAFF,TGCGCCAGCAGTGAGGGCCACTTCGGGGAGTCGGCTGAAGCTTTCTTT
-,TRBJ2-4,TRBV6-1,-,20,CASSEARPAGSGSAKNIQYF,TGTGCCAGCAGTGAAGCGCGCCCAGCGGGTTCGGGTAGTGCCAAAAACATTCAGTACTTC
-,TRBJ2-5,TRBV7-9,-,11,CASARSQTQYF,TGTGCCAGCGCGAGGTCACAGACCCAGTACTTC
-,TRBJ2-2,TRBV5-5,once,15,CASSTGYRVTGELFF,TGTGCCAGCAGCACCGGGTACAGGGTCACCGGGGAGCTGTTTTTT
-,TRBJ1-2,TRBV3-1/TRBV3-2,once,13,CASSRGVNYGYTF,TGTGCCAGCAGCCGGGGGGTTAACTATGGCTACACCTTC
-,TRBJ1-1,TRBV28,once,18,CASAPALGGGMVGTEAFF,TGTGCCAGCGCTCCTGCCTTGGGCGGGGGAATGGTGGGCACTGAAGCTTTCTTT
-,TRBJ1-1,TRBV4-1,-,14,CASSLIARGTEAFF,TGCGCCAGCAGCCTAATTGCGCGGGGCACTGAAGCTTTCTTT
-,TRBJ2-1,TRBV15,-,14,CATSGGGTGNEQFF,TGTGCCACCAGCGGGGGGGGGACAGGCAATGAGCAGTTCTTC
-,TRBJ1-6,TRBV27,-,15,CASSVESSYNSPLHF,TGTGCCAGCAGTGTGGAGAGCTCCTATAATTCACCCCTCCACTTT
-,TRBJ2-2,TRBV19,-,15,CASSRGSGNTGELFF,TGTGCCAGTAGTAGAGGGTCAGGAAACACCGGGGAGCTGTTTTTT
TRBD1,TRBJ1-1,TRBV6-5,-,14,CASTRGQVNTEAFF,TGTGCCAGCACCCGTGGACAGGTGAACACTGAAGCTTTCTTT
-,TRBJ2-2,TRBV29-1,-,15,CSGQLVGTNTGELFF,TGCAGCGGGCAGCTAGTGGGGACAAACACCGGGGAGCTGTTTTTT
-,TRBJ1-6,TRBV13,-,15,CASSFNRDKYSPLHF,TGTGCCAGCAGCTTCAACCGGGACAAGTATTCACCCCTCCACTTT
TRBD1,TRBJ2-3,TRBV5-4,-,16,CASSLEVSGGADTQYF,TGTGCCAGCAGCTTGGAAGTGTCAGGGGGCGCGGATACGCAGTATTTT